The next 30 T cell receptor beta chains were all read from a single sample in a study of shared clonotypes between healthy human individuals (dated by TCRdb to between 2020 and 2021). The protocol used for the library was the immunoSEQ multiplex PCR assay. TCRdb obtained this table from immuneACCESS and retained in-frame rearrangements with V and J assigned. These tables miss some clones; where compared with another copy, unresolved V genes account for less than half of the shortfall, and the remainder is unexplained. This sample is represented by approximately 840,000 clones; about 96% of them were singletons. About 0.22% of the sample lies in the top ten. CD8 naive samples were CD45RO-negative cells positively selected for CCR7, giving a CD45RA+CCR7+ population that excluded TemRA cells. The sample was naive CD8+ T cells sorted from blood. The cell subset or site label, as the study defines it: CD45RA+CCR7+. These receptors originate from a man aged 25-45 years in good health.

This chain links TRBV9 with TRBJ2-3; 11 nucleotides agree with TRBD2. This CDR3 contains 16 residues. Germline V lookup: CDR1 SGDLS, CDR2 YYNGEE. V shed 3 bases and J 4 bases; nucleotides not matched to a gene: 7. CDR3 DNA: TGTGCCAGCAGCGCAATACTAGCGGGAGTTGCAGATACGCAGTATTTT. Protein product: CASSAILAGVADTQYF.

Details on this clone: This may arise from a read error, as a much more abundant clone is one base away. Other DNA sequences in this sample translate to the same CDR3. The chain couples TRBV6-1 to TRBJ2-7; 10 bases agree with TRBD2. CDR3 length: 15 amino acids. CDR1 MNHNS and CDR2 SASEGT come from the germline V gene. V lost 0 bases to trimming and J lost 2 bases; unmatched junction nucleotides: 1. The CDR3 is CASSEALAGAYEQYF. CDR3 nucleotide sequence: TGTGCCAGCAGTGAAGCCCTAGCGGGAGCCTACGAGCAGTACTTC.

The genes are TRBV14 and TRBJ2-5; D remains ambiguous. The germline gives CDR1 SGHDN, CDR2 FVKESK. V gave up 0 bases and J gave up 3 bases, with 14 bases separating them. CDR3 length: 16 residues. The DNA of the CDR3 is TGTGCCAGCAGCCAAGACCCCGGAAGTTTGAAAGAGACCCAGTACTTC. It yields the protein CASSQDPGSLKETQYF.

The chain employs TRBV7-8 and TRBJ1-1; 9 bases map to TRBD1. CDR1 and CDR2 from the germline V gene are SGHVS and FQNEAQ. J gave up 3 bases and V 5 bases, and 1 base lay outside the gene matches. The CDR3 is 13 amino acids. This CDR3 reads CASSRTGDTEAFF. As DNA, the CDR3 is TGTGCCAGCAGCCGGACAGGGGACACTGAAGCTTTCTTT.

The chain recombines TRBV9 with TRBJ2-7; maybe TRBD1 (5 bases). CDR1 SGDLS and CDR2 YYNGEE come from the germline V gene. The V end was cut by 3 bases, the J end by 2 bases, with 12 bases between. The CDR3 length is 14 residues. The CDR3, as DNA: TGTGCCAGCAGCGCAGGGTCAGACCCCTACGAGCAGTACTTC. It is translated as CASSAGSDPYEQYF.

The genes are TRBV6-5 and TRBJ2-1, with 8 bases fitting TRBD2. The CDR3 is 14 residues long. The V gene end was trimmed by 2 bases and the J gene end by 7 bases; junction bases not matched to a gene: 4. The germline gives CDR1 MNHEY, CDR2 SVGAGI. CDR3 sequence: CASSYGGLGNEQFF. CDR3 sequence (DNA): TGTGCCAGCAGTTACGGGGGACTAGGAAATGAGCAGTTCTTC.

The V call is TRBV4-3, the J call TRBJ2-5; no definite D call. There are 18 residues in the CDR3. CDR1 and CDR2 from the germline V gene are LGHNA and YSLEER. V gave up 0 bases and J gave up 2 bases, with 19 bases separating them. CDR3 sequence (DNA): TGCGCCAGCAGCCAAGAAGGCAGAAGGACGGTGGGGCAAGAGACCCAGTACTTC. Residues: CASSQEGRRTVGQETQYF.

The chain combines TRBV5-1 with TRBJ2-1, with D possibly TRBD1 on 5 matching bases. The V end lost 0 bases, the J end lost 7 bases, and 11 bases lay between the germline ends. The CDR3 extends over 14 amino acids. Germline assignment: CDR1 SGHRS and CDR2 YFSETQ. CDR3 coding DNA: TGCGCCAGCAGCTTGGAGGGGCCCTGGAATGAGCAGTTCTTC. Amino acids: CASSLEGPWNEQFF.

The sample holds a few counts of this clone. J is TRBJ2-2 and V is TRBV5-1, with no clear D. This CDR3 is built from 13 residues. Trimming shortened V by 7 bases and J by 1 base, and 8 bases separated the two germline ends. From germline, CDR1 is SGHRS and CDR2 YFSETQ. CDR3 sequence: CASLRVNTGELFF. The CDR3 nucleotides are TGCGCCAGCCTCCGAGTGAACACCGGGGAGCTGTTTTTT.

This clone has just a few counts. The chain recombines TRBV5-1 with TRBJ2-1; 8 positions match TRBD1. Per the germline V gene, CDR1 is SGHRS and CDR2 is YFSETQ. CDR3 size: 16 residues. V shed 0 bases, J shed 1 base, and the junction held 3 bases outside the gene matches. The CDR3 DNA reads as TGCGCCAGCAGCTTGGGAGACAGGGGATCCTACAATGAGCAGTTCTTC. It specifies CASSLGDRGSYNEQFF.

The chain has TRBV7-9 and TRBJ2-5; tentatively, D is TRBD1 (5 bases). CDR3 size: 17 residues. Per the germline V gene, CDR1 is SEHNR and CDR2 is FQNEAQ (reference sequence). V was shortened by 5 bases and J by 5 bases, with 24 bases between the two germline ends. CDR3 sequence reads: CASSGWGSPADVETQYF. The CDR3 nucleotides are TGTGCCAGCAGCGGATGGGGCAGCCCCGCGGATGTGGAGACCCAGTACTTC.

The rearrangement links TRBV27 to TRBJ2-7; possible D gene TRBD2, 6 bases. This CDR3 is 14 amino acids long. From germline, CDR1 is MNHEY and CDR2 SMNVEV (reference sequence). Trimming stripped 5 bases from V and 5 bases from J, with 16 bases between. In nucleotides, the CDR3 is TGTGCCAGCAGTACCCGGTCCGGGGAGGACGAGCAGTACTTC. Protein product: CASSTRSGEDEQYF.

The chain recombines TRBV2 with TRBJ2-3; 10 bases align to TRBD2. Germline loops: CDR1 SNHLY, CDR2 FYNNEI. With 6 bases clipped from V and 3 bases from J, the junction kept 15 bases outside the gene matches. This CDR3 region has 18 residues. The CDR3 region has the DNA TGTGCCAGCAGCCAACAAGCGGGAGGGCCGGGGTTTACAGATACGCAGTATTTT. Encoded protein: CASSQQAGGPGFTDTQYF.

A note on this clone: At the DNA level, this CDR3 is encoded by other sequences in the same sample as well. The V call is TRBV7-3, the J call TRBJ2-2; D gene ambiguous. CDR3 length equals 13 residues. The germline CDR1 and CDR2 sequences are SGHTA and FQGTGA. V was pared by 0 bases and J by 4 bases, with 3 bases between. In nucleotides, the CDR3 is TGTGCCAGCAGCTTAACTAGCACCGGGGAGCTGTTTTTT. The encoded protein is CASSLTSTGELFF.

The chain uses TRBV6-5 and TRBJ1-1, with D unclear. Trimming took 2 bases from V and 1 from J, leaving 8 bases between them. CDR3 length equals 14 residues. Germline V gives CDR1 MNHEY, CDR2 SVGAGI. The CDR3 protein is CASSYGLKNTEAFF. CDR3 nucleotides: TGTGCCAGCAGTTACGGACTGAAGAACACTGAAGCTTTCTTT.

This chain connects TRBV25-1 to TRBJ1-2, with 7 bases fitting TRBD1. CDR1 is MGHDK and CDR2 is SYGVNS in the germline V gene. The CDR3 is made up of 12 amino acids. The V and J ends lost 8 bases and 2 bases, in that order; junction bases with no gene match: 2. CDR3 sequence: CASGQENYGYTF. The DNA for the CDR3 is TGTGCCAGCGGACAGGAAAACTATGGCTACACCTTC.

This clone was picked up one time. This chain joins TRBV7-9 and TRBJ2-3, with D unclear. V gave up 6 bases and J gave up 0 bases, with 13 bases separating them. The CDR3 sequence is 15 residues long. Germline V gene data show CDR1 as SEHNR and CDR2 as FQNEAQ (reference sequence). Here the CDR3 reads CASRAASISTDTQYF. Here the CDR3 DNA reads TGTGCCAGCAGGGCTGCGTCAATAAGCACAGATACGCAGTATTTT.

CDR3 nucleotides: TGTGCCAGCTCACCTAGGGACGCGGAGACCCAGTACTTC. Encoded protein: CASSPRDAETQYF. The V and J genes are TRBV18 and TRBJ2-5; tentatively, D is TRBD1 or TRBD2 (5 bases each). This CDR3 is 13 amino acids long. Trimming shortened V by 3 bases and J by 5 bases, and 10 bases separated the two germline ends. Germline V gene lookup returns CDR1 KGHSH and CDR2 LQKENI.

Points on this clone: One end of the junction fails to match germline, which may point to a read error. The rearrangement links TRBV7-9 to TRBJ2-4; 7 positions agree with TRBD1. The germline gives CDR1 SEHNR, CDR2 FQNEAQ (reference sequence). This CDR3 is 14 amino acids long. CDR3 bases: TGTGCCAGCAGCTTGGAGAACCAGGGGGAACTGTGGAACTTC. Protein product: CASSLENQGELWNF.

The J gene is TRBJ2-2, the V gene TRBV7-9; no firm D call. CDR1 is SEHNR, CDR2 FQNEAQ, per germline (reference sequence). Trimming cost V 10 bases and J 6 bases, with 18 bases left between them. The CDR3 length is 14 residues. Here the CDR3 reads CATNRPSGAGELFF. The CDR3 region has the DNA TGTGCCACCAACCGGCCTAGTGGGGCCGGGGAGCTGTTTTTT.

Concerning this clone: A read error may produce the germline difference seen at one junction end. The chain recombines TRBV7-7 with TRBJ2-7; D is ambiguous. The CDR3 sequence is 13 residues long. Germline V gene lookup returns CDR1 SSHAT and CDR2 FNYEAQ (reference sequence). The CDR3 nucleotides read TGTGCTAGCAGCTGGGGTCCCGAGTACGAGCAGTACTTC. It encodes CASSWGPEYEQYF.

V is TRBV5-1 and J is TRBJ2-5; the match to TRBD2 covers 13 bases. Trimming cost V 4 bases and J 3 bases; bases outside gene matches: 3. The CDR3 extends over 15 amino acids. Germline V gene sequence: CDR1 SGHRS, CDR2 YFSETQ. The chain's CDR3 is CASSTGLAGEETQYF. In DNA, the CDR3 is TGCGCCAGCAGCACCGGACTAGCGGGAGAAGAGACCCAGTACTTC.

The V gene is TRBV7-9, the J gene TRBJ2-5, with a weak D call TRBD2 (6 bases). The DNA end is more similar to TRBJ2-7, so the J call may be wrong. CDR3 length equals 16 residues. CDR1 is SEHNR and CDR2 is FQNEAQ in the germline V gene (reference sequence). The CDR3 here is CASSHGIADVSYEQYF. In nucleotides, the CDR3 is TGTGCCAGCAGCCATGGAATAGCGGACGTCTCCTACGAGCAGTACTTC.

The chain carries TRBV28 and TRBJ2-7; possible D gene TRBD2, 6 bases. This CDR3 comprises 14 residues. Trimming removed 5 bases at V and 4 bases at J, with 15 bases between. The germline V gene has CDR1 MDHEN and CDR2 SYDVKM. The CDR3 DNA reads TGTGCCAGCAGTAGGGTCGGGAGAAGGTACGAGCAGTACTTC. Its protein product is CASSRVGRRYEQYF.

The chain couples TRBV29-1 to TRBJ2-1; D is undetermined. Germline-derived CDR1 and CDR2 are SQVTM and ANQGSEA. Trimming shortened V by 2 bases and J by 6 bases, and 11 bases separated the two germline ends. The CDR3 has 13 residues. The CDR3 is CSVEIVSVNEQFF. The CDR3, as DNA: TGCAGCGTTGAAATAGTCTCGGTCAATGAGCAGTTCTTC.

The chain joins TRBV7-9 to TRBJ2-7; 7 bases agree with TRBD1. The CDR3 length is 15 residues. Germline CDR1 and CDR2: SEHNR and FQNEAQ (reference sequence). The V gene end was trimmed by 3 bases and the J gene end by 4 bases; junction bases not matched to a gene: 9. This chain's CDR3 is CASSFDRDREYEQYF. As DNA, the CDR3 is TGTGCCAGCAGCTTCGACCGGGACAGAGAATACGAGCAGTACTTC.

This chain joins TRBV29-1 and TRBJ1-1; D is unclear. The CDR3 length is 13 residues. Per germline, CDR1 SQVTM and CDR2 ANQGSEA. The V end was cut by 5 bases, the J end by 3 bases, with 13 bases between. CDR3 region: CSVSILDYTEAFF. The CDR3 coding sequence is TGCAGCGTTTCTATCCTGGATTACACTGAAGCTTTCTTT.

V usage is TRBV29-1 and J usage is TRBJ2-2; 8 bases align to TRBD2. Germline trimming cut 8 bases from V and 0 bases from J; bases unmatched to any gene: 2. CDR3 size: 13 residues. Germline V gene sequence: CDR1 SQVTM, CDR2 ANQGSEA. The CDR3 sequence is CSSGGANTGELFF. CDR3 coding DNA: TGCAGCTCGGGGGGGGCGAACACCGGGGAGCTGTTTTTT.

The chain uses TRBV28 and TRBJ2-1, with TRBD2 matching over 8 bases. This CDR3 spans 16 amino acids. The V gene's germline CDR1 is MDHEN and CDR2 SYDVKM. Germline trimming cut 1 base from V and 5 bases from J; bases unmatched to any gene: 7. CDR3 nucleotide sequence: TGTGCCAGCAGTTTATCCGCGCGGGAGGCGGACAATGAGCAGTTCTTC. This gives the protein CASSLSAREADNEQFF.

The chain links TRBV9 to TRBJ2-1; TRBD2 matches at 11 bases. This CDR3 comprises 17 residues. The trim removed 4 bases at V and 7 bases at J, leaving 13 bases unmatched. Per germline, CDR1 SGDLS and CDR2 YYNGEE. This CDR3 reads CASSPTNTASGRNEQFF. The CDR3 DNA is TGTGCCAGCAGCCCAACCAATACGGCTAGCGGGAGGAATGAGCAGTTCTTC. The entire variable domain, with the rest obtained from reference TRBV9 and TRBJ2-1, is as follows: DSGVTQTPKHLITATGQRVTLRCSPRSGDLSVYWYQQSLDQGLQFLIQYYNGEERAKGNILERFSAQQFPDLHSELNLSSLELGDSALYFCASSPTNTASGRNEQFFGPGTRLTVL.